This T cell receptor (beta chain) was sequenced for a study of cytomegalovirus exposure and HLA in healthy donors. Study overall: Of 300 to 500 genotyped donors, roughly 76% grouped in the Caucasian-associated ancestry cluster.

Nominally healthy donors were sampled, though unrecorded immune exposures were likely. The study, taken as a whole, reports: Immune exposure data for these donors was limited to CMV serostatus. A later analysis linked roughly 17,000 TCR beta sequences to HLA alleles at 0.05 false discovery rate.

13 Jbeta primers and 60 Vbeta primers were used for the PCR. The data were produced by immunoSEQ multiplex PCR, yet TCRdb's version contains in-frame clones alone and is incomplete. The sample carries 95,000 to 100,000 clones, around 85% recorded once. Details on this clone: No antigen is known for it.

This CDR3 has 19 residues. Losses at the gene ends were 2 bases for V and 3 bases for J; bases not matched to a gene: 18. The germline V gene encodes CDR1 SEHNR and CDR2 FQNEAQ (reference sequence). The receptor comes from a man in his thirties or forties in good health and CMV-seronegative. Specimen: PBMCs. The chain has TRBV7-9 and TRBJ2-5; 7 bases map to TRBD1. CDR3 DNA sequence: TGTGCCAGCAGCTTATTTTCTTGGTCCTCGGGACAGAAAAAAGAGACCCAGTACTTC. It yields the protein CASSLFSWSSGQKKETQYF. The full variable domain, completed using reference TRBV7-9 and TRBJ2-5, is DTGVSQNPRHKITKRGQNVTFRCDPISEHNRLYWYRQTLGQGPEFLTYFQNEAQLEKSRLLSDRFSAERPKGSFSTLEIQRTEQGDSAMYLCASSLFSWSSGQKKETQYFGPGTRLLVL.